Below are 25 T cell receptor beta chains sequenced from a single sample in a study of T-cell reconstitution after alpha-beta-depleted transplantation in children. The library targeted TCRbeta and was prepared with unique molecular identifiers. TCRdb fed the PCR reads into MiXCR, producing one record per CDR3 protein. The table has hundreds of thousands of distinct CDR3 sequences, more than 20% seen once. The sequencing here drew on PBMCs, mostly from graft donor cells, taken 360 days after TCRalphabeta/CD19-depleted stem cell transplant. These receptors all come from a female patient aged 2-9 years who had a stem cell transplant for congenital amegakaryocytic thrombocytopenia, so the T cells may come from the graft donor.

J is TRBJ2-5 and V is TRBV5-1; unclear D gene. The V end lost 1 base, the J end lost 2 bases, and 6 bases lay between the germline ends. The CDR3 runs to 13 residues. Germline CDR1 is SGHRS and CDR2 is YFSETQ. CDR3 nucleotides: TGCGCCAGCAGCTTGATAGGGCAAGAGACCCAGTACTTC. Translated, it gives CASSLIGQETQYF. Complete variable domain (other parts from reference TRBV5-1 and TRBJ2-5): KAGVTQTPRYLIKTRGQQVTLSCSPISGHRSVSWYQQTPGQGLQFLFEYFSETQRNKGNFPGRFSGRQFSNSRSEMNVSTLELGDSALYLCASSLIGQETQYFGPGTRLLVL.

On this clonotype: Compared with germline, one end of the junction differs, possibly owing to a read error. The chain uses TRBV20-1 and TRBJ1-5, with D hard to call. Germline lookup yields CDR1 DFQATT and CDR2 SNEGSKA (reference sequence). The CDR3 is made up of 12 amino acids. CDR3 in amino acids: CSGRPGNQPQHF. The CDR3 nucleotides are TGCAGTGGTAGACCGGGTAATCAGCCCCAGCATTTT.

The V call is TRBV28, the J call TRBJ2-7, with D hard to call. Germline loops: CDR1 MDHEN, CDR2 SYDVKM. The V end lost 2 bases, the J end lost 3 bases, and 17 bases lay between the germline ends. This CDR3 contains 16 residues. The CDR3, as DNA: TGTGCCAGCAGTTTAAGTTCCGGACGGTACATCTACGAGCAGTACTTC. Its translation: CASSLSSGRYIYEQYF.

This chain joins TRBV14 and TRBJ2-7, with 8 bases fitting TRBD1. J lost 6 bases, V lost 4 bases, and 2 bases had no gene match. Germline lookup yields CDR1 SGHDN and CDR2 FVKESK. This CDR3 comprises 12 residues. The CDR3 region has the DNA TGTGCCAGCAGCCGGACAGGGACCGAGCAGTACTTC. Protein: CASSRTGTEQYF.

This clonotype turned up a few times. The rearrangement uses TRBV6-5 and TRBJ1-2; the D is unclear. The CDR3 covers 14 residues. Germline values: CDR1 MNHEY, CDR2 SVGAGI. V lost 2 bases and J 0 bases, leaving 7 bases between the germline ends. The CDR3 DNA follows: TGTGCCAGCAGTTACAGTACGGCTAACTATGGCTACACCTTC. It specifies CASSYSTANYGYTF.

This clonotype came up a few times. The chain has TRBV11-1 and TRBJ2-7, with 11 bases that match TRBD1. Germline CDR1 reads SGHAT; CDR2 reads FQDESV (reference sequence). V was clipped by 5 bases and J by 1 base; unmatched bases: 13. The CDR3 has 18 residues. The DNA of the CDR3 is TGTGCCAGCAGCCCTCGCCGGGACAGGGGGAAGAGGTCCTACGAGCAGTACTTC. Its translation: CASSPRRDRGKRSYEQYF.

The V gene is TRBV12-3 or TRBV12-4, the J gene TRBJ1-1, with D maybe TRBD1 (5 bases). Trimming took off 4 bases at V and 5 bases at J, with 11 bases between the two ends. The CDR3 loop spans 13 amino acids. The CDR3 DNA reads as TGTGCCAGCAGTTCTCGGGGGTTAACTGAAGCTTTCTTT. Its translation: CASSSRGLTEAFF.

This clonotype was counted a few times. Here the CDR3 DNA reads TGCGCCAGCAGCTTGCAGGGACAGGGCACAGATACGCAGTATTTT. As protein: CASSLQGQGTDTQYF. This chain joins TRBV5-1 and TRBJ2-3, with TRBD1 matching over 8 bases. Germline loops: CDR1 SGHRS, CDR2 YFSETQ. The CDR3 runs 15 residues. Trimming removed 1 base from V and 1 base from J; junction bases left unmatched: 2.

This clonotype was detected only a few times. V and J are TRBV28 and TRBJ2-7; D might be TRBD2 (6 bases). This CDR3 has 13 residues. V lost 8 bases, J lost 2 bases, and 13 bases lay in between. Looked up from germline, CDR1 is MDHEN and CDR2 is SYDVKM. The CDR3 nucleotides read TGTGCCAGCGTAAGGAGGGTCCCCTACGAGCAGTACTTC. Translated: CASVRRVPYEQYF.

This clonotype was observed a few times. The J gene is TRBJ1-1, the V gene TRBV29-1; D call uncertain. The CDR3 spans 14 residues. Trimming removed 5 bases from V and 0 bases from J, with 13 bases in between. Germline loops: CDR1 SQVTM, CDR2 ANQGSEA. The CDR3 DNA reads TGCAGCGTTACCCGGGCCTCCATGAACACTGAAGCTTTCTTT. Residues: CSVTRASMNTEAFF.

The chain employs TRBV6-2 or TRBV6-3 and TRBJ2-1, with 12 bases matching TRBD2. The germline V gene has CDR1 MNHEY and CDR2 SVGEGT. The CDR3 runs to 16 residues. V shed 0 bases, J shed 6 bases, and the junction held 3 bases outside the gene matches. CDR3 nucleotides: TGTGCCAGCAGTTACTCGTCTAGCGGGAGGGCCAATGAGCAGTTCTTC. Translated, it gives CASSYSSSGRANEQFF.

This clonotype was recorded at least ten times. The chain uses TRBV3-1 and TRBJ2-5, with 8 bases identical to TRBD1. The length of the CDR3 is 14 residues. CDR1 is LGHDT and CDR2 is YNNKEL in the germline V gene (reference sequence). V dropped 2 bases and J dropped 7; count of bases not matched to a gene: 6. CDR3 region: CASSQQGASVTQYF. Written as DNA, the CDR3 is TGTGCCAGCAGCCAACAGGGGGCTTCGGTGACCCAGTACTTC.

The J gene is TRBJ2-1, the V gene TRBV7-3; 7 positions agree with TRBD2. Trimming removed 4 bases from V and 15 bases from J; junction bases left unmatched: 21. The CDR3 spans 16 residues. Per germline, CDR1 SGHTA and CDR2 FQGTGA. CDR3 sequence: CASSSVGAGELRTLFF. The CDR3 nucleotides are TGTGCCAGCAGCTCTGTTGGGGCGGGAGAGCTCCGAACGTTGTTCTTC.

V usage is TRBV7-6 and J usage is TRBJ2-1, with D tentatively TRBD1 (7 bases). The CDR3 length is 15 residues. The V gene's germline CDR1 is SGHVS and CDR2 FNYEAQ. Trimming removed 5 bases from V and 6 bases from J, with 17 bases in between. DNA for the CDR3: TGTGCCAGCAGCCGATCAGGGGGAGGTGGCAATGAGCAGTTCTTC. Its protein product is CASSRSGGGGNEQFF.

This clonotype turned up a few times. This CDR3 reads CRVGRGGVTDTQYF. The CDR3 region has the DNA TGCAGGGTGGGTCGCGGGGGCGTAACAGATACGCAGTATTTT. V usage is TRBV20-1 and J usage is TRBJ2-3; D might be TRBD2 (7 bases). The CDR3 has 14 residues. CDR1 is DFQATT, CDR2 SNEGSKA, per germline (reference sequence).

This chain joins TRBV30 and TRBJ2-5; unclear D gene. Trimming removed 7 bases at V and 2 bases at J, with 11 bases between. CDR1 is GTSNPN and CDR2 is SVGIG in the germline V gene (reference sequence). The CDR3 extends over 12 amino acids. The CDR3 region has the DNA TGTGCCTTGAAGGAAGTTCAAGAGACCCAGTACTTC. Amino acids: CALKEVQETQYF.

This clonotype turned up a few times. The rearrangement joins TRBV28 to TRBJ1-5; 7 nucleotides align to TRBD1. After removal of 2 bases from V and 7 bases from J, the junction contained 11 bases not matched to a gene. The CDR3 consists of 16 residues. The V gene's germline CDR1 is MDHEN and CDR2 SYDVKM. Written as DNA, the CDR3 is TGTGCCAGCAGTTTAGCCGACAGGGATGAGAAGCAGCCCCAGCATTTT. It encodes CASSLADRDEKQPQHF. The complete variable domain, with remaining parts taken from reference TRBV28 and TRBJ1-5, reads DVKVTQSSRYLVKRTGEKVFLECVQDMDHENMFWYRQDPGLGLRLIYFSYDVKMKEKGDIPEGYSVSREKKERFSLILESASTNQTSMYLCASSLADRDEKQPQHFGDGTRLSIL.

The V and J genes are TRBV7-8 and TRBJ1-5; D is possibly TRBD1 (6 bases). V was pared by 4 bases and J by 0 bases, with 13 bases between. This CDR3 is 16 amino acids long. Germline V gives CDR1 SGHVS, CDR2 FQNEAQ. DNA for the CDR3: TGTGCCAGCAGCTCTGACAGGCAGAATAGCAATCAGCCCCAGCATTTT. It is translated as CASSSDRQNSNQPQHF.

The V and J genes are TRBV7-9 and TRBJ2-7; D tentatively reads TRBD1 or TRBD2 (5 bases each). Germline values: CDR1 SEHNR, CDR2 FQNEAQ (reference sequence). V shed 5 bases and J shed 2 bases, with 16 bases lying between them. This CDR3 is 15 amino acids long. The CDR3 coding sequence is TGTGCCAGCAGCACTCGTACGGGGCGGACCTACGAGCAGTACTTC. This gives the protein CASSTRTGRTYEQYF.

About this clonotype: This sequence may be a read error, since a much larger clone differs from it by one base. The chain employs TRBV7-8 and TRBJ2-7; 7 nucleotides agree with TRBD1. Germline lookup yields CDR1 SGHVS and CDR2 FQNEAQ. This CDR3 has 15 amino acids. The CDR3 loop is CAGSFPGQSSYEQYF. The DNA for the CDR3 is TGTGCCGGCAGCTTCCCGGGACAGAGTTCCTACGAGCAGTACTTC.

This clonotype was seen only a few times. The chain combines TRBV6-2 or TRBV6-3 with TRBJ2-1; no clear D. The V gene lost 8 bases and the J gene lost 6 bases, with 11 bases spanning the gap. The CDR3 runs to 12 residues. CDR1 and CDR2 (germline): MNHEY, SVGEGT. The DNA of the CDR3 is TGTGCCAGCGATCGTCTCGGCAATGAGCAGTTCTTC. Amino acid sequence: CASDRLGNEQFF.

The chain joins TRBV7-8 to TRBJ2-7; 7 nucleotides line up with TRBD1. CDR1 and CDR2 from the germline V gene are SGHVS and FQNEAQ. J lost 0 bases, V lost 2 bases, and 10 bases had no gene match. The CDR3 is made up of 17 amino acids. Written as DNA, the CDR3 is TGTGCCAGCAGCTTAATCCCCAGGGGGAAGAGCTCCTACGAGCAGTACTTC. It translates to CASSLIPRGKSSYEQYF.

J is TRBJ2-3 and V is TRBV3-1, with 10 bases aligning to TRBD2. The CDR3 sequence is 18 residues long. The V and J ends lost 1 base and 2 bases, in that order; junction bases with no gene match: 9. In germline, CDR1 is LGHDT, CDR2 YNNKEL (reference sequence). CDR3 DNA: TGTGCCAGCAGCCAAGGGACACTAGCGGGACCCTTCACAGATACGCAGTATTTT. Translation: CASSQGTLAGPFTDTQYF.

The chain carries TRBV2 and TRBJ2-3; 7 bases align to TRBD2. CDR1 and CDR2 from the germline V gene are SNHLY and FYNNEI. J lost 9 bases, V lost 1 base, and 7 bases had no gene match. CDR3 length equals 14 residues. The CDR3 sequence is CASSEDAGVLTQYF. Here the CDR3 DNA reads TGTGCCAGCAGTGAAGACGCGGGAGTTTTGACGCAGTATTTT. Full variable domain (remainder filled in from reference TRBV2 and TRBJ2-3): EPEVTQTPSHQVTQMGQEVILRCVPISNHLYFYWYRQILGQKVEFLVSFYNNEISEKSEIFDDQFSVERPDGSNFTLKIRSTKLEDSAMYFCASSEDAGVLTQYFGPGTRLTVL.

This chain joins TRBV7-2 and TRBJ2-5; D is perhaps TRBD2 (6 bases). The ends were cut back, 5 bases at V and 5 bases at J, with 18 bases in the middle. This CDR3 contains 15 residues. CDR1 is SGHTA and CDR2 is FQGNSA in the germline V gene. The CDR3 sequence: CASSQRLVLGETQYF. The CDR3 nucleotides are TGTGCCAGCAGCCAACGACTAGTTCTGGGGGAGACCCAGTACTTC.